A single sample is the source of the 5 T cell receptor beta chains below, sequenced in a study of T-cell memory formation after mild COVID-19. One entry per CDR3 protein, called by TCRdb with MiXCR from the 5' RACE reads. Among about 430,000 distinct CDR3 sequences listed, around 17% were seen once. The sequencing sample was made of PBMCs or a T cell subset sorted from them (not recorded which). The receptors originated from a man between 18 and 29 years old who had mild COVID-19 (a few samples of this study predate the infection). Cell type and time point are not known.

The chain uses TRBV10-3 and TRBJ2-3, with TRBD2 identical over 10 bases. V trimming: 11 bases; J trimming: 9 bases; junction bases outside the gene matches: 14. Germline V CDR1 and CDR2: ENHRY, SYGVKD. The CDR3 extends over 14 amino acids. CDR3 in amino acids: CAAHPSGGEGTQYF. The CDR3 nucleotides are TGTGCCGCGCACCCTAGCGGGGGTGAGGGGACGCAGTATTTT.

This chain links TRBV30 with TRBJ1-5, with D tentatively TRBD1 (5 bases). The CDR3 is made up of 14 amino acids. Germline V lookup: CDR1 GTSNPN, CDR2 SVGIG (reference sequence). With 3 bases removed from V and 0 bases from J, the gap between germline ends came to 9 bases. The CDR3 nucleotides are TGTGCCTGGAGCGGGGGAAATAGCAATCAGCCCCAGCATTTT. Protein sequence: CAWSGGNSNQPQHF.

This chain uses TRBV4-3 with TRBJ1-2; D unresolved. The CDR3 has 14 residues. CDR1 and CDR2 from the germline V gene are LGHNA and YSLEER. Trimming removed 0 bases at V and 2 bases at J, with 7 bases between. This chain's CDR3 is CASSQEGTNYGYTF. The CDR3 DNA reads TGCGCCAGCAGCCAAGAGGGAACGAACTATGGCTACACCTTC.

This clonotype showed up many times. The chain combines TRBV5-1 with TRBJ2-7, with TRBD1 identical over 10 bases. The CDR3 is made up of 13 amino acids. Germline lookup yields CDR1 SGHRS and CDR2 YFSETQ. V lost 4 bases to trimming and J lost 6 bases; unmatched junction nucleotides: 4. CDR3 DNA: TGCGCCAGCAGCGCCGGGACAGGGGCCGAGCAGTACTTC. Translated: CASSAGTGAEQYF.

There are a few counts of this clonotype. The chain carries TRBV6-2 or TRBV6-3 and TRBJ2-3, with no clear D. The CDR3 is made up of 17 amino acids. From germline, CDR1 is MNHEY and CDR2 SVGEGT. Trimming pared 7 bases from V and 0 bases from J, leaving 20 bases between. The DNA of the CDR3 is TGTGCCAGCACACCCCACACGGGCCGCTCGAGCACAGATACGCAGTATTTT. The encoded protein is CASTPHTGRSSTDTQYF.